This TCR beta chain was sequenced for a study of post-analysis software for immune sequencing data. Overall study results and limits: Higher frequency in patients than in controls was seen for roughly five TRBV segments, with TRBV5-6, TRBV5-1 and TRBV20-1 among them.

Unique molecular identifiers were carried by the TCR beta cDNA libraries. A single record per CDR3 protein comes from TCRdb applying MiXCR to the PCR reads. The sample has fewer than 850,000 distinct CDR3 sequences; 30% are singletons. Of note for this clonotype: Its antigen is unknown.

Trimming pared 3 bases from V and 0 bases from J, leaving 6 bases between. Germline CDR1 and CDR2: DFQATT and SNEGSKA (reference sequence). The CDR3 length is 13 residues. The TCR sequence derives from a girl between 10 and 17 years old with multiple sclerosis. This chain joins TRBV20-1 and TRBJ1-5, with unresolved D. The sequenced sample was blood. The CDR3 DNA reads as TGCAGTGCTAGCTCCAATAGCAATCAGCCCCAGCATTTT. Amino acid sequence: CSASSNSNQPQHF.